The 10 T cell receptor beta chains given below trace back to one sample, sequenced in a study of molecular identifiers for immune sequencing clone quantification. TCRdb re-analysed the PCR reads in MiXCR, keeping a single row per CDR3 protein. The data contain over 85,000 distinct CDR3 sequences, about 32% of them seen just once; the ten biggest clones take up roughly 10%. Sequencing was performed on naive CD8+ T cells from blood, with Jurkat cell RNA spiked in. Stated subset: FACS-sorted CD8+CD4-CCR7+CD45RA+ naive T cells. These receptors all stem from a human donor in good health. Some libraries in this study had Jurkat cell RNA spiked in.

V gene TRBV13 combines with J gene TRBJ2-1; 9 bases line up with TRBD2. V gave up 4 bases and J gave up 4 bases; unmatched junction bases: 5. Germline V gene sequence: CDR1 PRHDT, CDR2 FYEKMQ (reference sequence). This CDR3 region has 15 residues. CDR3 coding DNA: TGTGCCAGCAGCTCAGGACTAGCGAGGTACAATGAGCAGTTCTTC. Amino acid sequence: CASSSGLARYNEQFF.

This rearrangement joins TRBV7-9 to TRBJ2-6, with a possible D match to TRBD1 (6 bases). This CDR3 contains 15 residues. CDR1 and CDR2 from the germline V gene are SEHNR and FQNEAQ (reference sequence). V lost 6 bases and J lost 2, with 11 bases in between. This CDR3 reads CASRAGDTGANVLTF. DNA of the CDR3: TGTGCCAGCAGGGCAGGGGACACTGGGGCCAACGTCCTGACTTTC. Combining the CDR3 with reference TRBV7-9 and TRBJ2-6 gives the whole variable domain DTGVSQNPRHKITKRGQNVTFRCDPISEHNRLYWYRQTLGQGPEFLTYFQNEAQLEKSRLLSDRFSAERPKGSFSTLEIQRTEQGDSAMYLCASRAGDTGANVLTFGAGSRLTVL.

This chain joins TRBV27 and TRBJ2-7; D uncertain. Gene TRBJ2-1 matches the end of the DNA better, so the J call may be wrong. CDR3 length equals 13 residues. Germline V lookup: CDR1 MNHEY, CDR2 SMNVEV (reference sequence). CDR3 nucleotide sequence: TGTGCCAGCAGTTTAGGGCAGGCCTACGAGCAGTTCTTC. Amino acid sequence: CASSLGQAYEQFF.

The chain has TRBV7-8 and TRBJ2-5, with 11 bases that match TRBD2. The CDR3 covers 15 residues. The germline V gene has CDR1 SGHVS and CDR2 FQNEAQ. The V and J ends lost 4 bases and 2 bases, in that order; junction bases with no gene match: 3. The DNA of the CDR3 is TGTGCCAGCAGCTCGCTAGCGGGGGGTCAAGAGACCCAGTACTTC. It yields the protein CASSSLAGGQETQYF.

The chain combines TRBV4-1 with TRBJ2-3; D gene ambiguous. Germline V CDR1 and CDR2: MGHRA, YSYEKL. Trimming took off 4 bases at V and 0 bases at J, with 11 bases between the two ends. The CDR3 consists of 15 residues. As DNA, the CDR3 is TGCGCCAGCAGCCCCGCGGAGTCTAGCACAGATACGCAGTATTTT. This encodes CASSPAESSTDTQYF.

The table lists this clonotype with a few counts. This sequence joins TRBV7-6 and TRBJ2-3, with 12 positions matching TRBD1. Looked up from germline, CDR1 is SGHVS and CDR2 is FNYEAQ. The CDR3 is made up of 16 amino acids. The ends lost 5 bases at V and 4 bases at J; junction bases unmatched: 7. CDR3 amino acids: CASSHPGTGGADTQYF. The CDR3 coding sequence is TGTGCCAGCAGCCATCCCGGGACAGGGGGCGCAGATACGCAGTATTTT.

A note on this clonotype: A read error may be the cause here, since a much bigger clone is one base away. The chain links TRBV28 to TRBJ2-2, with 11 bases lining up with TRBD1. Germline V gene lookup returns CDR1 MDHEN and CDR2 SYDVKM. This CDR3 contains 15 residues. Unmatched junction bases numbered 6, after V lost 3 bases and J lost 9 bases. In nucleotides, the CDR3 is TGTGCCAGCAGTTTCCGGACAGGGGGCTCCAGGGAGCTGTTTTTT. It codes for CASSFRTGGSRELFF.

This chain uses TRBV19 with TRBJ2-2; 7 bases line up with TRBD1. V was pared by 4 bases and J by 13 bases, with 9 bases of the junction left unmatched. The CDR3 runs to 13 residues. The V gene's germline CDR1 is LNHDA and CDR2 SQIVND (reference sequence). Written as DNA, the CDR3 is TGTGCCAGTAGTACCGGGACAGTAAAGACGCTGTTTTTT. It codes for CASSTGTVKTLFF. The full variable domain, in which reference TRBV19 and TRBJ2-2 provide the parts outside the CDR3, is DGGITQSPKYLFRKEGQNVTLSCEQNLNHDAMYWYRQDPGQGLRLIYYSQIVNDFQKGDIAEGYSVSREKKESFPLTVTSAQKNPTAFYLCASSTGTVKTLFFGEGSRLTVL.

The table lists this clonotype with a count of one. Germline is not matched at one junction end, which may reflect a read error. The chain uses TRBV20-1 and TRBJ2-7; D not certain. Germline values: CDR1 DFQATT, CDR2 SNEGSKA (reference sequence). The CDR3 runs 14 residues. CDR3 protein: CSARDHRLSYEQYF. CDR3 nucleotide sequence: TGCAGTGCAAGAGACCACCGACTGTCCTACGAGCAGTACTTC.

A remark on this clonotype: This could be a read error, since a much larger clone is one nucleotide away. V is TRBV12-3 or TRBV12-4 and J is TRBJ2-5; possible D gene TRBD2, 5 bases. V lost 3 bases and J 9 bases, leaving 11 bases between the germline ends. The CDR3 is 12 amino acids. CDR3 residues: CASSFQLEAQYF. CDR3 sequence (DNA): TGTGCCAGCAGTTTCCAGTTGGAGGCCCAGTACTTC.